Shown below are 5 T cell receptor beta chains from a single sample sequenced in a study of blood T cells in healthy people across ages. A sample-barcoded 5' primer and a J-beta primer mix were used in a second PCR of roughly 6 to 11 cycles. From the 5' RACE reads, TCRdb called clonotypes with MiXCR, one entry per CDR3 protein. The sample contains roughly 860,000 distinct CDR3 sequences, 62% of which appear only once. The sequenced sample was blood. The origin of the receptors is a man aged 30-40 years in good health.

CDR3 nucleotides: TGTGCCAGCAGCCTAGGGACAGGGGATGAAGCTTTCTTT. This gives the protein CASSLGTGDEAFF. This sequence joins TRBV7-9 and TRBJ1-1, with 10 bases that match TRBD1. The CDR3 extends over 13 amino acids. J gave up 7 bases and V 5 bases, and 4 bases lay outside the gene matches. CDR1 is SEHNR, CDR2 FQNEAQ, per germline (reference sequence).

This clonotype has only a few counts. J is TRBJ2-4 and V is TRBV10-2; the match to TRBD2 covers 12 bases. Germline CDR1 WSHSY, CDR2 SAAADI. Trimming cost V 6 bases and J 4 bases; bases outside gene matches: 4. This CDR3 is built from 15 residues. The CDR3 is CASRTSGGTKNIQYF. The CDR3 DNA reads TGCGCCAGCAGGACTAGCGGGGGCACAAAAAACATTCAGTACTTC.

This clonotype appeared a few times. The chain has TRBV9 and TRBJ2-5, with 11 bases aligning to TRBD2. Per the germline V gene, CDR1 is SGDLS and CDR2 is YYNGEE. The CDR3 contains 20 residues. Trimming removed 0 bases from V and 2 bases from J; junction bases left unmatched: 15. CDR3 residues: CASSVALGTSGGEIQETQYF. CDR3 DNA: TGTGCCAGCAGCGTAGCTTTAGGTACTAGCGGGGGAGAAATACAAGAGACCCAGTACTTC.

Comment on this clonotype: Compared with germline, one end of the junction differs, possibly owing to a read error. The V gene is TRBV7-2, the J gene TRBJ1-1; D unclear. This CDR3 is 14 amino acids long. Germline CDR1 is SGHTA and CDR2 is FQGNSA. The CDR3 protein is CASSLASLKTEAFF. CDR3 bases: TGTGCCAGCAGCTTAGCTTCGTTGAAAACTGAAGCTTTCTTT.

The chain couples TRBV29-1 to TRBJ2-3; tentatively, D is TRBD2 (7 bases). Germline CDR1 reads SQVTM; CDR2 reads ANQGSEA. The CDR3 is made up of 15 amino acids. V was clipped by 1 base and J by 1 base, with 12 bases between them. DNA for the CDR3: TGCAGCGTTGAAGTGGGGGGGGGCGGCACAGATACGCAGTATTTT. It translates to CSVEVGGGGTDTQYF.